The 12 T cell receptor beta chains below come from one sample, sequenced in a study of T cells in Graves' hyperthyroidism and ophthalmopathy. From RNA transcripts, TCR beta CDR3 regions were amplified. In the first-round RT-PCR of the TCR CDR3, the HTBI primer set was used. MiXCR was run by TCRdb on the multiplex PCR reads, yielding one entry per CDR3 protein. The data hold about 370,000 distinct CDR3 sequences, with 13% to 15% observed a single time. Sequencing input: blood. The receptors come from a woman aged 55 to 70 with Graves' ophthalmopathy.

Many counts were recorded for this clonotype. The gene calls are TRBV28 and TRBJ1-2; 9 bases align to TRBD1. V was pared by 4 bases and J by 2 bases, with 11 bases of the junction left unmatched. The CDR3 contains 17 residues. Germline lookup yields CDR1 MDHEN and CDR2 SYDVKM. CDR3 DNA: TGTGCCAGCAGTTCCTATTTTCGACAGGGGGGGAACTATGGCTACACCTTC. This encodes CASSSYFRQGGNYGYTF.

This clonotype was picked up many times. The CDR3 reads CASSFQRTTSNEQFF. The CDR3 DNA reads as TGTGCCAGCAGCTTCCAGCGAACCACGAGCAATGAGCAGTTCTTC. The rearrangement links TRBV7-3 to TRBJ2-1, with D unresolved. Looked up from germline, CDR1 is SGHTA and CDR2 is FQGTGA. The CDR3 is made up of 15 amino acids. Trimming took 3 bases from V and 6 from J, leaving 15 bases between them.

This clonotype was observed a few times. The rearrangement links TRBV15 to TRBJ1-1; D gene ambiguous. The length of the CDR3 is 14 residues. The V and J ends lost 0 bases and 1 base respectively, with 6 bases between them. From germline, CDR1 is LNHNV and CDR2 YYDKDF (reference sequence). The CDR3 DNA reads TGTGCCACCAGCAGAGATTTCAGGAACACTGAAGCTTTCTTT. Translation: CATSRDFRNTEAFF.

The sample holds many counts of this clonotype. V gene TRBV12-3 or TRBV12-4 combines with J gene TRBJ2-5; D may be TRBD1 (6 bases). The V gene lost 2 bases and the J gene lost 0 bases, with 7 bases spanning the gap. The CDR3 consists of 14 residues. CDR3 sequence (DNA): TGTGCCAGCAGTTTACACAGGGACCAAGAGACCCAGTACTTC. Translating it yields CASSLHRDQETQYF.

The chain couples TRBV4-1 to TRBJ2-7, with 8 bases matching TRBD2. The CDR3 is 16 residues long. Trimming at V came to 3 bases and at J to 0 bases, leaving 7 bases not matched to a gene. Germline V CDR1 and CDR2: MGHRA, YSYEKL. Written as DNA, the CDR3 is TGCGCCAGCAGCCAGCCGGGACTAGAGATCTCCTACGAGCAGTACTTC. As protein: CASSQPGLEISYEQYF.

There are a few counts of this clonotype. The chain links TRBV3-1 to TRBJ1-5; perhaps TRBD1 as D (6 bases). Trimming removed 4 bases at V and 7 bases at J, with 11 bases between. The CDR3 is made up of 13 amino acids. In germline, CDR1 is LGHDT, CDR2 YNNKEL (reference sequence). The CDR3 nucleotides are TGTGCCAGCAGCCGGATACAGGGACAGCCCCAGCATTTT. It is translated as CASSRIQGQPQHF.

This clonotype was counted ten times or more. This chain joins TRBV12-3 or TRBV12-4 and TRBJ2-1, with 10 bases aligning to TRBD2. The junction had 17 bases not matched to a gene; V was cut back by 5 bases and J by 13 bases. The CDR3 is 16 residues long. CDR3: CASSRPRLAGVRAQFF. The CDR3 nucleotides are TGTGCCAGCAGTCGCCCGAGGCTAGCGGGAGTCCGCGCTCAGTTCTTC.

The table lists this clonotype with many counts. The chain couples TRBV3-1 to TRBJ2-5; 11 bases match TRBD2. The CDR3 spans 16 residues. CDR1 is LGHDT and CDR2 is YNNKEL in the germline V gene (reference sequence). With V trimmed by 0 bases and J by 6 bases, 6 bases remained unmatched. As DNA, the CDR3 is TGTGCCAGCAGCCAAGATAGTAGCGGGAGGGCCCAGACCCAGTACTTC. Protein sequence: CASSQDSSGRAQTQYF.

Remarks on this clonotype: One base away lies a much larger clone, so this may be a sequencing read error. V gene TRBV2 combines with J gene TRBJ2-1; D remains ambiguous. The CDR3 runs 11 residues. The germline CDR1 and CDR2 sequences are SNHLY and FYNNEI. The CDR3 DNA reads TGTGCCGGCAGTGTCGTCAATGAGCAGTTCTTC. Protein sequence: CAGSVVNEQFF.

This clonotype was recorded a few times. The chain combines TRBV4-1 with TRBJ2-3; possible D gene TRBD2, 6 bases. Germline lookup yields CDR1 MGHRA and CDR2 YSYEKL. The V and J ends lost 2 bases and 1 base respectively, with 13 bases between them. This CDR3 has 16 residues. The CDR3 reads CASSQFEWGGTDTQYF. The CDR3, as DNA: TGCGCCAGCAGCCAATTTGAATGGGGGGGCACAGATACGCAGTATTTT.

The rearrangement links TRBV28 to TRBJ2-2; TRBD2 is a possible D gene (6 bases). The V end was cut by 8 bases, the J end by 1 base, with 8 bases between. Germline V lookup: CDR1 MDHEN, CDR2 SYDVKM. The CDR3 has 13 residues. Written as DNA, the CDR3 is TGTGCCAGCGAGGGAGGGAACACCGGGGAGCTGTTTTTT. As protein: CASEGGNTGELFF.

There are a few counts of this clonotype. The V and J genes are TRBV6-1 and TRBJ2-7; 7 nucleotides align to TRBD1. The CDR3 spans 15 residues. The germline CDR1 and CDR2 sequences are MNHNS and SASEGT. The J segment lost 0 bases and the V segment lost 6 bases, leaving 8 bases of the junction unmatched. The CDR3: CASSRPSGGSYEQYF. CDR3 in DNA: TGTGCCAGCAGCAGGCCATCAGGGGGCTCCTACGAGCAGTACTTC.